Below are 9 T cell receptor beta chains sequenced from a single sample in a study of tumor-infiltrating lymphocytes in oesophageal squamous cell carcinoma. TCRdb analysed the PCR reads with MiXCR anew, one entry per CDR3 protein. The sample lists 10,000 or so distinct CDR3 sequences; 55% to 65% were seen once. The sequenced sample was esophageal tumor tissue. Receptors were obtained from a female donor with esophageal squamous cell carcinoma.

In DNA, the CDR3 is TGTGCCAGCAGTTATTTGGTTTGGAGCGGTGAGCAGTTCTTC. Amino acids: CASSYLVWSGEQFF. The chain joins TRBV6-1 to TRBJ2-5, with D tentatively TRBD2 (5 bases). The DNA end is a closer match to TRBJ2-1, so the J assignment may be wrong. CDR3 length: 14 amino acids. Germline V CDR1 and CDR2: MNHNS, SASEGT.

Only one count was recorded for this clonotype. The CDR3 nucleotides are TGTGCCAGCAGCTTAGGTTTAGGGGGAGTTAATGAAAAACTGTTTTTT. This sequence encodes CASSLGLGGVNEKLFF. This chain uses TRBV7-2 with TRBJ1-4, with a tentative D call TRBD1 (6 bases). The ends were cut back, 1 base at V and 4 bases at J, with 13 bases in the middle. CDR3 length equals 16 residues. The germline CDR1 and CDR2 sequences are SGHTA and FQGNSA.

The chain combines TRBV20-1 with TRBJ2-7, with D perhaps TRBD2 (6 bases). Germline CDR1 and CDR2: DFQATT and SNEGSKA (reference sequence). The germline V and J ends were trimmed by 4 bases and 7 bases, with 23 bases remaining between them. The CDR3 contains 15 residues. CDR3 nucleotides: TGCAGTGCTACCGGAGGGGCGGGGTCATACAATGAGCAGTACTTC. Amino acid sequence: CSATGGAGSYNEQYF.

The V call is TRBV6-8, the J call TRBJ2-2; TRBD1 aligns across 10 bases. CDR1 and CDR2 (germline): MNHGY, SAAAGT. The V and J ends lost 2 bases and 3 bases, in that order; junction bases with no gene match: 3. The CDR3 has 16 residues. In DNA, the CDR3 is TGTGCCAGCAGTTACGGACAGGGGGTTTACACCGGGGAGCTGTTTTTT. Amino acids: CASSYGQGVYTGELFF.

The genes are TRBV7-6 and TRBJ2-2, with 9 bases fitting TRBD2. V shed 5 bases and J 4 bases; nucleotides not matched to a gene: 11. CDR3 length: 17 amino acids. The germline V gene has CDR1 SGHVS and CDR2 FNYEAQ. The CDR3 reads CASSLRTSEGRTGELFF. CDR3 in DNA: TGTGCCAGCAGCCTCAGGACTAGCGAGGGACGCACCGGGGAGCTGTTTTTT.

This clonotype came up once. The chain carries TRBV7-6 and TRBJ2-3; a possible D gene is TRBD1 (6 bases). The J call may be incorrect, as the DNA end agrees better with TRBJ1-1. From germline, CDR1 is SGHVS and CDR2 FNYEAQ. The CDR3 totals 13 residues. This chain's CDR3 is CATHKGENTEAFF. The CDR3 DNA reads TGTGCCACACACAAGGGGGAGAACACTGAAGCTTTCTTT.

V gene TRBV4-2 combines with J gene TRBJ2-7, with 7 bases fitting TRBD1. V trimming: 7 bases; J trimming: 2 bases; junction bases outside the gene matches: 5. The CDR3 covers 13 residues. The germline V gene has CDR1 LGHNA and CDR2 YNFKEQ. The CDR3 is CASNDRVTYEQYF. In nucleotides, the CDR3 is TGTGCCAGCAACGACAGGGTAACCTACGAGCAGTACTTC.

This chain connects TRBV5-1 to TRBJ1-6; D possibly corresponds to TRBD1 (5 bases). The ends were cut back, 5 bases at V and 1 base at J, with 13 bases in the middle. The CDR3 runs to 16 residues. Germline CDR1 SGHRS, CDR2 YFSETQ. CDR3 protein: CASREGIRSYNSPLHF. The DNA for the CDR3 is TGCGCCAGCAGGGAGGGGATAAGGTCCTATAATTCACCCCTCCACTTT.

This clonotype was seen more than once but under ten times. The chain has TRBV7-2 and TRBJ2-1; 13 nucleotides line up with TRBD2. This CDR3 contains 14 residues. In germline, CDR1 is SGHTA, CDR2 FQGNSA. J gave up 12 bases and V 4 bases, and 6 bases lay outside the gene matches. For the CDR3, the DNA is TGTGCCAGCAGCTCACTAGCGGGAGGGTCTGGGCAGTTCTTC. Protein product: CASSSLAGGSGQFF.